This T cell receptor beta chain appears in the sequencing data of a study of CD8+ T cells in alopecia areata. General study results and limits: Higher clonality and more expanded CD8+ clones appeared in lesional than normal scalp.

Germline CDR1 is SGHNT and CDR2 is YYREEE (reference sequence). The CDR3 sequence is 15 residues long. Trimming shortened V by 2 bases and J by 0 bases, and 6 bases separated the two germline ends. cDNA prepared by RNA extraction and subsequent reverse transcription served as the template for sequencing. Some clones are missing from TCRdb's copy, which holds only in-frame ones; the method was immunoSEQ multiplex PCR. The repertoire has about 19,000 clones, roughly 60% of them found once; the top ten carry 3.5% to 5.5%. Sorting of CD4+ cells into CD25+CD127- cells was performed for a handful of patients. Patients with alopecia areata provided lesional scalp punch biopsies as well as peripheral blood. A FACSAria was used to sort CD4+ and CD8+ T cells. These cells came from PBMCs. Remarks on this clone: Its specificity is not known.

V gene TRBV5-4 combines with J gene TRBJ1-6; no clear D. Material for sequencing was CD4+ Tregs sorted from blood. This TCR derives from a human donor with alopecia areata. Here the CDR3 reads CASSLTASYNSPLHF. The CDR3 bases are TGTGCCAGCAGCTTAACGGCCTCCTATAATTCACCCCTCCACTTT.